This TCR beta chain was sequenced during a study of blood T cell repertoires in COVID-19. The germline V gene has CDR1 LNHDA and CDR2 SQIVND (reference sequence). With 5 bases removed from V and 1 base from J, the gap between germline ends came to 18 bases. This CDR3 region has 17 residues. As originally analysed: Estimation of nucleated cell counts was performed using reference gene primer amplification. TCRdb keeps only in-frame clones here, not all; method: immunoSEQ multiplex PCR. The DNA was the basis for D and trimming; V, J and clone size are from that table. The sample lists approximately 130,000 clones; around 85% were seen once.

The clonotype comes from a man aged 55 to 70 with acute or convalescent COVID-19. The chain has TRBV19 and TRBJ2-4; tentatively, D is TRBD2 (6 bases). Source material: peripheral blood. The CDR3: CASSLPGGGFAKNIQYF. The DNA for the CDR3 is TGTGCCAGTAGTCTTCCCGGCGGAGGGTTTGCCAAAAACATTCAGTACTTC.